The 19 T cell receptor beta chains below were found in one sample sequenced in a study of regulatory T cells in long-lasting Graves disease. The time point denotes: newly diagnosed GD, antithyroid drugs for less than 3 months. The TCR library was prepared using RNA isolated from PBMCs. Assembly of TCR beta libraries relied on iRepertoire HTBI primers together with Arm-PCR of CDR3 regions. TCRdb passed the multiplex PCR reads through MiXCR, listing each CDR3 protein once. This sample has roughly 500,000 distinct CDR3 sequences, with roughly 13% found just once. The same sample was also used in a study of T cells in Graves' hyperthyroidism and ophthalmopathy.

The material was peripheral blood mononuclear cells (PBMCs), obtained at new diagnosis, from a patient treated with antithyroid drugs. All receptors come from a man aged 25-40 years with Graves disease.

This clonotype came up many times. This chain connects TRBV29-1 to TRBJ2-1; D possibly corresponds to TRBD1 (5 bases). V gave up 3 bases and J gave up 7 bases, with 10 bases separating them. Germline assignment: CDR1 SQVTM and CDR2 ANQGSEA. The CDR3 totals 12 residues. CDR3: CSVEGHGNEQFF. Here the CDR3 DNA reads TGCAGCGTTGAGGGGCATGGGAATGAGCAGTTCTTC.

The chain couples TRBV10-3 to TRBJ1-6, with TRBD1 matching over 7 bases. V shed 3 bases and J 14 bases; nucleotides not matched to a gene: 19. The CDR3 covers 17 residues. The germline V gene encodes CDR1 ENHRY and CDR2 SYGVKD. The CDR3 bases are TGTGCCATCAGTGATGTGTTGGGGACAGTTGGTGCCGGGGCCCTCCACTTT. Amino acids: CAISDVLGTVGAGALHF.

There are many counts of this clonotype. The CDR3 spells CASSVTGTGRAGELFF. CDR3 nucleotide sequence: TGTGCCAGCAGCGTTACCGGGACAGGGAGGGCCGGGGAGCTGTTTTTT. The chain employs TRBV7-8 and TRBJ2-2; 9 bases align to TRBD1. Trimming took 5 bases from V and 6 from J; bases not matched to a gene: 10. Germline lookup yields CDR1 SGHVS and CDR2 FQNEAQ. The CDR3 is 16 residues long.

This clonotype was seen a few times. The chain is built from TRBV6-1 and TRBJ2-7; D is unresolved. CDR1 is MNHNS and CDR2 is SASEGT in the germline V gene. V was pared by 10 bases and J by 1 base, with 5 bases between. The CDR3 runs to 10 residues. CDR3 in amino acids: CAIASYEQYF. The CDR3 bases are TGTGCCATCGCATCCTACGAGCAGTACTTC.

This clonotype has only a few counts. This chain links TRBV7-2 with TRBJ1-3, with unresolved D. The V and J ends lost 2 bases and 0 bases respectively, with 17 bases between them. CDR3 length: 18 amino acids. Germline V lookup: CDR1 SGHTA, CDR2 FQGNSA. The CDR3 spells CASSLLADKEVSGNTIYF. For the CDR3, the DNA is TGTGCCAGCAGCTTATTGGCAGACAAAGAGGTCTCTGGAAACACCATATATTTT.

This clonotype was recorded many times. This chain joins TRBV11-2 and TRBJ1-2; D unresolved. Trimming removed 1 base at V and 7 bases at J, with 10 bases between. Germline assignment: CDR1 SGHAT and CDR2 FQNNGV. The CDR3 consists of 13 residues. The chain's CDR3 is CASSLVRDGGYTF. The CDR3 coding sequence is TGTGCCAGCAGCTTAGTTCGAGACGGTGGCTACACCTTC.

This clonotype turned up a few times. The V call is TRBV6-5, the J call TRBJ1-1; D not certain. This CDR3 contains 14 residues. CDR1 is MNHEY, CDR2 SVGAGI, per germline. Trimming left V 0 bases short and J 8 bases short, with 13 bases between. CDR3 region: CASSYSGTGSEAFF. Written as DNA, the CDR3 is TGTGCCAGCAGTTACTCGGGAACGGGTTCGGAAGCTTTCTTT.

V gene TRBV25-1 combines with J gene TRBJ1-2, with a weak D call TRBD1 (6 bases). Germline CDR1 reads MGHDK; CDR2 reads SYGVNS. V was shortened by 7 bases and J by 8 bases, with 17 bases between the two germline ends. This CDR3 has 13 residues. CDR3 amino acids: CASMKRGSRGYTF. The CDR3 DNA is TGTGCCAGCATGAAGAGGGGGTCCCGGGGCTACACCTTC.

The chain couples TRBV11-2 to TRBJ2-7, with D unclear. The germline V gene encodes CDR1 SGHAT and CDR2 FQNNGV. The V and J ends lost 0 bases and 3 bases respectively, with 15 bases between them. This CDR3 region has 16 residues. CDR3 amino acids: CASSLEVEAAYYEQYF. In DNA, the CDR3 is TGTGCCAGCAGCTTAGAGGTAGAAGCAGCATACTACGAGCAGTACTTC.

The chain uses TRBV4-1 and TRBJ2-3; weak D call: TRBD2 (6 bases). The CDR3 totals 15 residues. V shed 2 bases and J shed 2 bases, with 11 bases lying between them. The V gene's germline CDR1 is MGHRA and CDR2 YSYEKL. CDR3 DNA sequence: TGCGCCAGCAGCCAACCGGGACTCACCACAGATACGCAGTATTTT. Translated, it gives CASSQPGLTTDTQYF.

As regards this clonotype: It may be a read error: a sequence one base away is much more abundant. The chain links TRBV6-2 or TRBV6-3 to TRBJ1-6, with no clear D. The CDR3 spans 14 residues. Germline V lookup: CDR1 MNHEY, CDR2 SVGEGT. The DNA of the CDR3 is TGTGCCATCAGTTACAGATCGGGTAATTCACCCCTCCACTTT. It specifies CAISYRSGNSPLHF.

For the CDR3, the DNA is TGTGCCAGCAGCTTACTTGTAGCGGGGTACCAAGAGACCCAGTACTTC. Protein product: CASSLLVAGYQETQYF. The chain employs TRBV7-9 and TRBJ2-5; the match to TRBD2 covers 8 bases. J was trimmed by 0 bases and V by 2 bases; bases with no gene match: 5. There are 16 residues in the CDR3. Germline CDR1 reads SEHNR; CDR2 reads FQNEAQ (reference sequence).

The rearrangement links TRBV10-1 to TRBJ2-7; D gene unclear. Germline CDR1 reads WNHNN; CDR2 reads SYGVQD (reference sequence). With 3 bases removed from V and 2 bases from J, the gap between germline ends came to 5 bases. This CDR3 spans 12 amino acids. CDR3 nucleotides: TGCGCCAGCAGTGATGCACCCTACGAGCAGTACTTC. Amino acid sequence: CASSDAPYEQYF.

This clonotype was seen ten or more times. The V call is TRBV6-1, the J call TRBJ2-3, with 12 bases lining up with TRBD2. This CDR3 has 17 residues. Germline V lookup: CDR1 MNHNS, CDR2 SASEGT. Losses at the gene ends were 6 bases for V and 2 bases for J; bases not matched to a gene: 9. The CDR3 region is CASSALGLAGPTDTQYF. In DNA form, the CDR3 reads TGTGCCAGCAGCGCCCTTGGACTAGCGGGGCCCACAGATACGCAGTATTTT.

The sample holds a few counts of this clonotype. This sequence joins TRBV6-1 and TRBJ2-7; D is possibly TRBD2 (6 bases). Germline V gene data show CDR1 as MNHNS and CDR2 as SASEGT. The length of the CDR3 is 13 residues. The V end lost 8 bases, the J end lost 2 bases, and 13 bases lay between the germline ends. The CDR3 sequence is CASDTGVTYEQYF. The CDR3 coding sequence is TGTGCCAGCGACACGGGAGTGACCTACGAGCAGTACTTC.

A remark on this clonotype: It may be a read error: a sequence one base away is much more abundant. This rearrangement joins TRBV4-1 to TRBJ1-5, with D hard to call. This CDR3 has 13 residues. Germline CDR1 is MGHRA and CDR2 is YSYEKL. The CDR3 nucleotides are TGCGCCAGCAGCCAAACTACGAATCAGCCCCGGCATTTT. Translating gives CASSQTTNQPRHF.

This clonotype was counted many times. The chain recombines TRBV7-3 with TRBJ1-2, with 10 bases matching TRBD1. The junction had 4 bases not matched to a gene; V was cut back by 3 bases and J by 6 bases. This CDR3 is 14 amino acids long. Germline V gives CDR1 SGHTA, CDR2 FQGTGA. CDR3 in amino acids: CASSFTGTGDGYTF. CDR3 bases: TGTGCCAGCAGCTTTACCGGGACAGGGGATGGCTACACCTTC.

Only a few counts were recorded for this clonotype. The chain recombines TRBV20-1 with TRBJ1-4, with 7 bases that match TRBD1. The V gene's germline CDR1 is DFQATT and CDR2 SNEGSKA (reference sequence). The CDR3 loop spans 13 amino acids. With 2 bases clipped from V and 6 bases from J, the junction kept 3 bases outside the gene matches. The CDR3 here is CSARRDSDEKLFF. CDR3 nucleotide sequence: TGCAGTGCTAGACGGGACAGCGATGAAAAACTGTTTTTT.

This clonotype has ten or more counts. This chain links TRBV12-3 or TRBV12-4 with TRBJ2-3, with D perhaps matching TRBD1 (5 bases). V was cut by 2 bases and J by 3 bases, with 9 bases left in between. The CDR3 covers 14 residues. The CDR3 spells CASSLMTETDTQYF. CDR3 coding DNA: TGTGCCAGCAGTTTAATGACAGAGACAGATACGCAGTATTTT.